Listed below are T cell receptor beta chains from one sample, sequenced in a study of identical twins. MiXCR was run by TCRdb on the 5' RACE reads, yielding one entry per CDR3 protein. The data hold hundreds of thousands of distinct CDR3 sequences, with approximately 13% observed a single time. This same sample was also taken into another study, of yellow fever vaccine responses in identical twins.

Sequenced: CD8+ T cells sorted from blood. The source of these receptors is a woman between 18 and 29 years old in good health. The CDR3 runs from the conserved cysteine through the conserved F or W. A D gene is named only where the DNA matches it firmly. Size is stated for part of the rows, as once, few or many counts, or as a class when the clone is expanded.

v_gene,d_gene,abundance,j_gene,CDR3aa,CDR3nt
TRBV5-1,TRBD2,few,TRBJ2-3,CASSLVVSSGGPTTDTQYF,TGCGCCAGCAGCTTGGTGGTCTCTAGCGGGGGACCAACCACAGATACGCAGTATTTT
TRBV29-1,-,few,TRBJ2-3,CSVHPGKDTQYF,TGCAGCGTGCATCCCGGGAAAGATACGCAGTATTTT
TRBV5-1,-,-,TRBJ2-7,CASSLDAGTLVWYF,TGCGCCAGCAGCTTGGATGCCGGGACGCTGGTTTGGTACTTC
TRBV13,-,-,TRBJ2-7,CASSLRSGAGDEQYF,TGTGCCAGCAGCTTACGATCAGGGGCGGGCGACGAGCAGTACTTC
TRBV7-9,TRBD1,few,TRBJ2-7,CASSVGDRAPYEQYF,TGTGCCAGCAGCGTAGGGGACAGGGCGCCCTACGAGCAGTACTTC
TRBV27,TRBD2,-,TRBJ2-3,CASSFVTSGGAADTQYF,TGTGCCAGCAGTTTCGTGACTAGCGGGGGGGCGGCAGATACGCAGTATTTT
TRBV24-1,-,many,TRBJ2-4,CATSDPGADIQYF,TGTGCCACCAGTGATCCAGGGGCCGACATTCAGTACTTC
TRBV7-9,-,few,TRBJ1-1,CASSTLIGGSEAFF,TGTGCCAGCAGCACTTTAATTGGTGGGTCTGAAGCTTTCTTT
TRBV9,-,few,TRBJ1-5,CASSVGRTDQPQHF,TGTGCCAGCAGCGTAGGGAGGACAGATCAGCCCCAGCATTTT
TRBV12-3/TRBV12-4,TRBD1,-,TRBJ2-2,CASKRDSATGELFF,TGTGCCAGCAAACGGGACAGCGCCACCGGGGAGCTGTTTTTT
TRBV2,TRBD1,-,TRBJ2-7,CASSGDSLVYEQYF,TGTGCCAGCAGTGGGGACAGCCTGGTGTACGAGCAGTACTTC
TRBV18,-,-,TRBJ2-1,CASSTSRRDEQFF,TGTGCCAGCTCAACCTCCAGGCGTGATGAGCAGTTCTTC
TRBV2,-,few,TRBJ2-7,CATRTPDYEQYF,TGTGCCACTCGAACGCCCGATTACGAGCAGTACTTC
TRBV29-1,TRBD2,many,TRBJ2-5,CSVEGLAGVHQETQYF,TGCAGCGTTGAAGGTCTAGCGGGAGTTCACCAAGAGACCCAGTACTTC
TRBV7-9,-,many,TRBJ2-2,CASSSDGANTGELFF,TGTGCCAGCAGCTCGGACGGTGCGAACACCGGGGAGCTGTTTTTT
TRBV12-3/TRBV12-4,TRBD1,many,TRBJ1-2,CASSLARDRDYGYTF,TGTGCCAGCAGTTTAGCGCGAGACAGGGACTATGGCTACACCTTC
TRBV2,-,few,TRBJ2-1,CALTRPPSYNEQFF,TGTGCCCTGACAAGACCCCCATCCTACAATGAGCAGTTCTTC
TRBV9,-,many,TRBJ1-1,CASSQTLNTEAFF,TGTGCCAGCAGCCAGACCTTGAACACTGAAGCTTTCTTT
TRBV20-1,-,few,TRBJ2-7,CSARDVENGPSYEQYF,TGCAGTGCTAGAGATGTCGAAAACGGGCCGTCCTACGAGCAGTACTTC
TRBV5-6,-,few,TRBJ2-7,CASSLVVQSTYEQYF,TGTGCCAGCAGCTTGGTCGTACAGTCGACCTACGAGCAGTACTTC
TRBV20-1,TRBD1,few,TRBJ1-1,CSARDPNRGPTNTEAFF,TGCAGTGCTAGAGATCCGAACAGGGGGCCCACGAACACTGAAGCTTTCTTT
TRBV12-3/TRBV12-4,-,many,TRBJ1-2,CASSLGHDDSNYGYTF,TGTGCCAGCAGTTTGGGACACGATGATTCTAACTATGGCTACACCTTC
TRBV6-1,-,-,TRBJ2-5,CASSPEAMEAQETQYF,TGTGCCAGCAGCCCCGAGGCTATGGAAGCGCAAGAGACCCAGTACTTC
TRBV4-1,-,few,TRBJ1-1,CASSHAAGRNTEAFF,TGCGCCAGCAGCCATGCGGCAGGGAGGAACACTGAAGCTTTCTTT
TRBV11-2,TRBD2,many,TRBJ2-1,CASTSGGRDEQFF,TGTGCCTCCACTAGCGGGGGGAGGGATGAGCAGTTCTTC
TRBV14,-,-,TRBJ2-1,CASSGLSLYNEQFF,TGTGCCAGCAGCGGACTATCCCTTTACAATGAGCAGTTCTTC
TRBV9,-,-,TRBJ2-1,CASSPGSRGDEQFF,TGTGCCAGCAGCCCAGGTTCTCGTGGGGATGAGCAGTTCTTC
TRBV27,-,few,TRBJ2-2,CASSLGSWASVTGELFF,TGTGCCAGCAGTTTAGGGTCGTGGGCTAGCGTCACCGGGGAGCTGTTTTTT
TRBV20-1,TRBD2,-,TRBJ2-7,CSARRDYQQYF,TGCAGTGCCAGGCGGGACTACCAGCAGTACTTC
TRBV7-3,TRBD2,few,TRBJ2-2,CASRDPTGTSGSGNTGELFF,TGTGCCAGCAGGGACCCGACGGGGACTAGCGGGAGCGGGAACACCGGGGAGCTGTTTTTT
TRBV25-1,-,few,TRBJ2-6,CASSEPSGANVLTF,TGTGCCAGCAGTGAGCCATCTGGGGCCAACGTCCTGACTTTC
TRBV7-6,-,-,TRBJ2-3,CASSSSEWTDTQYF,TGTGCCAGCAGCTCTTCTGAGTGGACAGATACGCAGTATTTT
TRBV29-1,-,few,TRBJ2-1,CSVEVVYNEQFF,TGCAGCGTTGAGGTGGTCTACAATGAGCAGTTCTTC
TRBV28,TRBD1,many,TRBJ2-1,CASSWGTGKYNEQFF,TGTGCCAGCAGTTGGGGGACAGGGAAATACAATGAGCAGTTCTTC
TRBV3-1,-,-,TRBJ1-4,CASSQLGRGFEKLFF,TGTGCCAGCAGCCAACTGGGACGTGGATTTGAAAAACTGTTTTTT
TRBV10-2,TRBD2,few,TRBJ2-7,CASRDLAGVDEQYF,TGCGCCAGCAGAGACTTAGCGGGAGTCGACGAGCAGTACTTC
TRBV12-3/TRBV12-4,-,-,TRBJ2-3,CASSVAASTDTQYF,TGTGCCAGCAGTGTAGCGGCTAGCACAGATACGCAGTATTTT
TRBV6-5,TRBD1,-,TRBJ2-1,CASSYSSGGDEQFF,TGTGCCAGCAGTTACTCATCAGGGGGCGATGAGCAGTTCTTC
TRBV6-4,TRBD1,few,TRBJ2-3,CASSDSWTGEVDTQYF,TGTGCCAGCAGTGACTCCTGGACAGGGGAAGTAGATACGCAGTATTTT
TRBV3-1,-,few,TRBJ2-5,CASSQVQGGETQYF,TGTGCCAGCAGCCAAGTCCAAGGGGGGGAGACCCAGTACTTC
TRBV15,TRBD2,many,TRBJ2-7,CATSREEREVSYEQYF,TGTGCCACCAGCAGAGAGGAGCGGGAGGTCTCCTACGAGCAGTACTTC
TRBV12-3/TRBV12-4,TRBD1,few,TRBJ2-7,CASRTGQSYEQYF,TGTGCCAGCAGGACGGGACAGTCCTACGAGCAGTACTTC
TRBV20-1,-,-,TRBJ1-1,CRGRGDDTEAFF,TGCAGGGGCCGGGGGGATGACACTGAAGCTTTCTTT
TRBV12-3/TRBV12-4,-,many,TRBJ2-7,CASSPRNYEQYF,TGTGCCAGCAGCCCTCGTAACTACGAGCAGTACTTC
TRBV5-1,TRBD2,few,TRBJ2-4,CASSLFGGGDGGTKNIQYF,TGCGCCAGCAGCTTGTTCGGTGGTGGTGACGGGGGGACCAAAAACATTCAGTACTTC
TRBV10-3,-,few,TRBJ1-5,CAISEPNQPQHF,TGTGCCATCAGTGAGCCCAATCAGCCCCAGCATTTT
TRBV3-1,-,few,TRBJ2-1,CASSKRLLGASYNEQFF,TGTGCCAGCTCCAAGCGGTTACTGGGGGCATCCTACAATGAGCAGTTCTTC
TRBV4-1,-,-,TRBJ2-2,CASSQPLIRVGSGELFF,TGCGCCAGCAGCCAACCCCTCATCAGAGTCGGTTCCGGGGAGCTGTTTTTT
TRBV3-1,-,many,TRBJ2-3,CASSQASDTQYF,TGTGCCAGCAGCCAAGCCTCAGATACGCAGTATTTT
TRBV15,-,many,TRBJ1-1,CATVDSQAGQNTEAFF,TGTGCCACCGTCGACTCCCAAGCGGGGCAGAACACTGAAGCTTTCTTT
TRBV3-1,-,many,TRBJ2-5,CASSQDLATQETQYF,TGTGCCAGCAGCCAAGATCTAGCAACCCAAGAGACCCAGTACTTC
TRBV12-3/TRBV12-4,TRBD2,-,TRBJ2-3,CASSPGLAVDTQYF,TGTGCCAGCAGTCCTGGACTAGCCGTAGATACGCAGTATTTT
TRBV20-1,-,few,TRBJ2-2,CSGETNTGELFF,TGCAGCGGGGAAACGAACACCGGGGAGCTGTTTTTT